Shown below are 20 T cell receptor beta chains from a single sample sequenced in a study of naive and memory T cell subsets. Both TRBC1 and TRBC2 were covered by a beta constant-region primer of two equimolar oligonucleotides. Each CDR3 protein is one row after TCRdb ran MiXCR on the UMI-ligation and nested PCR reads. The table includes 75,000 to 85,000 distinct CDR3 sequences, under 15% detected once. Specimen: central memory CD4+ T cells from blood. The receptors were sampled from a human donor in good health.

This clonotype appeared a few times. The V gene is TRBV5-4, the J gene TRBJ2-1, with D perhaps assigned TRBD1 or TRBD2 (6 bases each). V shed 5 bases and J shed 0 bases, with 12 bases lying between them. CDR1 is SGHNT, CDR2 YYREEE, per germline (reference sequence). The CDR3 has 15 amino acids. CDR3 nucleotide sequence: TGTGCCAGCAGTTGGGGGCGGGGCTCCTACAATGAGCAGTTCTTC. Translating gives CASSWGRGSYNEQFF.

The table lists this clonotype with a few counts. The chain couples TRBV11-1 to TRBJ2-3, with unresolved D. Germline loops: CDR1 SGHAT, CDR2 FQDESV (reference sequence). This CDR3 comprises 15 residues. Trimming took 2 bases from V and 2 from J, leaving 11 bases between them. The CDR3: CASSLFGKFTDTQYF. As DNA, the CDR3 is TGTGCCAGCAGCTTATTCGGCAAGTTCACAGATACGCAGTATTTT. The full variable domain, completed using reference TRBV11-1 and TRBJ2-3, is EAEVAQSPRYKITEKSQAVAFWCDPISGHATLYWYRQILGQGPELLVQFQDESVVDDSQLPKDRFSAERLKGVDSTLKIQPAELGDSAMYLCASSLFGKFTDTQYFGPGTRLTVL.

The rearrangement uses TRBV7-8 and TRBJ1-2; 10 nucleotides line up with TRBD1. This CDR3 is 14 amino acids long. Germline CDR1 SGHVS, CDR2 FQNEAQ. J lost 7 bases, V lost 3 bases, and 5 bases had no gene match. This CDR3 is CASSLDRGNLGYTF. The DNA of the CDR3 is TGTGCCAGCAGCTTGGACAGGGGGAATCTTGGCTACACCTTC.

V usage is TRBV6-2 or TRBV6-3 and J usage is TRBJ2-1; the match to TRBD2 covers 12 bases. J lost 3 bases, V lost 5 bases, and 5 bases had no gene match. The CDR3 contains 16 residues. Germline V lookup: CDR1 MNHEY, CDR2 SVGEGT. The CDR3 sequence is CASSTSSGGDYNEQFF. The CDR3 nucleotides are TGTGCCAGCAGTACCTCTAGCGGGGGGGACTACAATGAGCAGTTCTTC.

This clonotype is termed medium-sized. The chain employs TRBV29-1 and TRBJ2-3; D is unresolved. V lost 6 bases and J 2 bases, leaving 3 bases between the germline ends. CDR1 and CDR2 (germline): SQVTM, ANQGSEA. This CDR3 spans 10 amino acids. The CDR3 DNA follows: TGCAGCGTCGACACAGATACGCAGTATTTT. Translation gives CSVDTDTQYF.

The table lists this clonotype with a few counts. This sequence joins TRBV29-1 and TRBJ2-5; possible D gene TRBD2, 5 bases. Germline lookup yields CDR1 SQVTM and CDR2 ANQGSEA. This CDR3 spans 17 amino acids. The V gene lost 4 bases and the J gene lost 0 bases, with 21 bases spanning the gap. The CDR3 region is CSVVKYGSGRYQETQYF. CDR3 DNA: TGCAGCGTTGTCAAATACGGAAGCGGAAGGTACCAAGAGACCCAGTACTTC.

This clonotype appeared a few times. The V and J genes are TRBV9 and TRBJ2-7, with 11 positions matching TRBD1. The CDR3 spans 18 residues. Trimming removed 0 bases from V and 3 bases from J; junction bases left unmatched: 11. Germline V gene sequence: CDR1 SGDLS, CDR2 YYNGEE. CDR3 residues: CASSVAPPGTGGVYEQYF. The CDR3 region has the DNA TGTGCCAGCAGCGTAGCCCCACCGGGGACAGGGGGAGTCTACGAGCAGTACTTC.

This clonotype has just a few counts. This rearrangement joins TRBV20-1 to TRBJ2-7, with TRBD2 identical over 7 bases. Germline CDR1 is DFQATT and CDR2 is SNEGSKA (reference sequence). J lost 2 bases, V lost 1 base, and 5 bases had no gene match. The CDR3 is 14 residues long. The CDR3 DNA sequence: TGCAGTGCTAGAGTAAGCGGGAACGCCTACGAGCAGTACTTC. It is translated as CSARVSGNAYEQYF.

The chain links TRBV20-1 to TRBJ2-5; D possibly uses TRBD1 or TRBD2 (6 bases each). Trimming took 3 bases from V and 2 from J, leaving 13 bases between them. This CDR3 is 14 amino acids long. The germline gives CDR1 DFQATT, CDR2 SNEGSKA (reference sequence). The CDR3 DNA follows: TGCAGTGCTAGTGGGGGCGGGAAACAAGAGACCCAGTACTTC. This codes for CSASGGGKQETQYF.

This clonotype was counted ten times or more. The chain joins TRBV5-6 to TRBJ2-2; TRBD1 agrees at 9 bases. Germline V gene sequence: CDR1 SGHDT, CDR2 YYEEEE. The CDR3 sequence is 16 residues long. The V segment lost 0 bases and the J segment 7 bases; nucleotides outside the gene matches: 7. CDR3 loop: CASSLVQGAPSGELFF. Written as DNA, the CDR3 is TGTGCCAGCAGCTTGGTACAGGGGGCGCCTAGCGGGGAGCTGTTTTTT.

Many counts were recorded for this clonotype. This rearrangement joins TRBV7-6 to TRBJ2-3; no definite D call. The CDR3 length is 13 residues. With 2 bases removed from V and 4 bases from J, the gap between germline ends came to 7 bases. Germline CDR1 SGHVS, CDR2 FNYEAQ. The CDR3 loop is CASSLIPADTQYF. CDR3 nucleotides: TGTGCCAGCAGCTTAATCCCGGCAGATACGCAGTATTTT.

CDR3 amino acids: CAVGLVYQDTQYF. Here the CDR3 DNA reads TGTGCCGTGGGACTAGTATACCAGGATACGCAGTATTTT. V and J are TRBV7-2 and TRBJ2-3; 8 bases are shared with TRBD2. With 11 bases clipped from V and 6 bases from J, the junction kept 10 bases outside the gene matches. This CDR3 is built from 13 residues. The germline V gene encodes CDR1 SGHTA and CDR2 FQGNSA.

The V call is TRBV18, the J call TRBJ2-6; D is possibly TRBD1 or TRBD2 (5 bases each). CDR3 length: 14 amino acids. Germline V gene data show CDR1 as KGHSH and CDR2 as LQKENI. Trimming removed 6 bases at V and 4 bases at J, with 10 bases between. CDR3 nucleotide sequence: TGTGCCAGCTCGACCGGGACGGGGGCCAACGTCCTGACTTTC. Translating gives CASSTGTGANVLTF.

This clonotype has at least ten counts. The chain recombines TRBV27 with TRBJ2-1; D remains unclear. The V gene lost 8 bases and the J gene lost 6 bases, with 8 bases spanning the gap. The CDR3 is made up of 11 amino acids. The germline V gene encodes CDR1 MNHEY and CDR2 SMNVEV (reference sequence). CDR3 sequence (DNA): TGTGCCAGCGGCCGGTTCAATGAGCAGTTCTTC. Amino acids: CASGRFNEQFF.

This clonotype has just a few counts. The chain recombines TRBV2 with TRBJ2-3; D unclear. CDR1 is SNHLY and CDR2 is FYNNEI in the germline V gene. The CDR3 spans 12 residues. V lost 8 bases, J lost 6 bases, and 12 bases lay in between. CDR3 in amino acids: CASASLSDTQYF. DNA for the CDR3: TGTGCCAGCGCGAGTCTGTCCGATACGCAGTATTTT.

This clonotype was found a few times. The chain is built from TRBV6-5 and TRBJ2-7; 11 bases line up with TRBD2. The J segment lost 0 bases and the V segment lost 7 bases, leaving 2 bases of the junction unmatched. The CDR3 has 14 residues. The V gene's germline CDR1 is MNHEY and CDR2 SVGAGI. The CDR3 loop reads CASKTSGSSYEQYF. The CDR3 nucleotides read TGTGCCAGCAAAACTAGCGGGAGCTCCTACGAGCAGTACTTC.

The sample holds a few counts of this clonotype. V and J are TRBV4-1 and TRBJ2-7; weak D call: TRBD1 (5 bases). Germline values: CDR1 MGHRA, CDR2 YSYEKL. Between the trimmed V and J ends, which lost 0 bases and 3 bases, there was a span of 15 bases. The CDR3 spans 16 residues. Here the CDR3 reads CASSQDQQGSVYEQYF. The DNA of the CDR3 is TGCGCCAGCAGCCAAGATCAGCAGGGCTCTGTCTACGAGCAGTACTTC.

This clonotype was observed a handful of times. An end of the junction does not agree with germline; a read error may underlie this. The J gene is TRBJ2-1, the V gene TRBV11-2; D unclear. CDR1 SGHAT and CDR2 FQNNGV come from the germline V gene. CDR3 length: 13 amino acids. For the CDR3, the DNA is TGTGCCAGCAGCCTAGACACCGATTCGGAGCAGTTCTTC. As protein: CASSLDTDSEQFF.

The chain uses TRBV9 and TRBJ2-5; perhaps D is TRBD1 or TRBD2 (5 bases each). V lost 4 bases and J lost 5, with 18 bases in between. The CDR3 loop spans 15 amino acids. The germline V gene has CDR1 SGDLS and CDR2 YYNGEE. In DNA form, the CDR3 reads TGTGCCAGCAGCCCCCGGACAAGCGGCTGGGAGACCCAGTACTTC. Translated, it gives CASSPRTSGWETQYF.

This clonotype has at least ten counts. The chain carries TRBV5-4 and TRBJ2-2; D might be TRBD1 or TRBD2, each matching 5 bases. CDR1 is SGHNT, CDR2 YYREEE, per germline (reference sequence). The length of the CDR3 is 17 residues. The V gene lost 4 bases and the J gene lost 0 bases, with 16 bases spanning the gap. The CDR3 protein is CASSPSGRAANTGELFF. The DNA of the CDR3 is TGTGCCAGCAGCCCGTCGGGGCGCGCCGCGAACACCGGGGAGCTGTTTTTT.